These T cell receptor beta chains were read from a single sample in a study of cytomegalovirus exposure and HLA in healthy donors. Libraries were prepared by immunoSEQ multiplex PCR; TCRdb keeps only in-frame clonotypes and omits some of them. Of 65,000 to 85,000 clones listed, 85% to 95% were seen once; the top ten hold 0.69%. Sequencing was carried out using PBMCs. The receptor source for this set is a woman under 30 in good health and CMV-seronegative. CDR3s include the opening cysteine and the closing phenylalanine or tryptophan. Each record gives: CDR3 DNA, CDR3 protein, V gene, J gene, D gene, clone size, CDR3 length. D genes are given only for firm matches. Not every row has a clone size; where given, it reads once, few, many or a size class.

DNA: TGTGCCAGCAGCTTAACCTCGACAGGGCGACAGCCCCAGCATTTT; CDR3: CASSLTSTGRQPQHF; V: TRBV7-2; J: TRBJ1-5; D: TRBD1; size: NA; length: 15
DNA: TGTGCCAGCAGTAGAGACAGGCGGTCTGAAGCTTTCTTT; CDR3: CASSRDRRSEAFF; V: TRBV28; J: TRBJ1-1; D: NA; size: NA; length: 13
DNA: TGCGCCAGCAGCCAAGAAGAGGGGGACCAAGCTTTCTTT; CDR3: CASSQEEGDQAFF; V: TRBV4-3; J: TRBJ1-1; D: NA; size: NA; length: 13
DNA: TGTGCCAGCAGCGTACGGGGGGGGGACACCGGGGAGCTGTTTTTT; CDR3: CASSVRGGDTGELFF; V: TRBV9; J: TRBJ2-2; D: TRBD2; size: NA; length: 15
DNA: TGCAGCGCGAGGACAGGATACGAGCAGTACTTC; CDR3: CSARTGYEQYF; V: TRBV29-1; J: TRBJ2-7; D: TRBD1; size: NA; length: 11
DNA: TGTGCCACCAGCAGAGATCGGGTCCCAAACAGGGGGCATGGCTACACCTTC; CDR3: CATSRDRVPNRGHGYTF; V: TRBV15; J: TRBJ1-2; D: TRBD1; size: NA; length: 17
DNA: TGTGCCAGCAGCTCACAGGGGGGAAACATTCAGTACTTC; CDR3: CASSSQGGNIQYF; V: TRBV5-6; J: TRBJ2-4; D: TRBD1; size: NA; length: 13
DNA: TGCGCCAGCAGGGTAGACTTGTTAACTGAAGCTTTCTTT; CDR3: CASRVDLLTEAFF; V: TRBV5-1; J: TRBJ1-1; D: NA; size: NA; length: 13
DNA: TGCGCCAGCAGCCCCAGGGGTGGTACGCAGTATTTT; CDR3: CASSPRGGTQYF; V: TRBV4-1; J: TRBJ2-3; D: NA; size: NA; length: 12
DNA: TGTGCCAGCAGCGACCTAGCGGGCACCGGGGAGCTGTTTTTT; CDR3: CASSDLAGTGELFF; V: TRBV9; J: TRBJ2-2; D: TRBD2; size: NA; length: 14
DNA: TGTGCCAGCAGGCGGGAAGACCTAGATACGCAGTATTTT; CDR3: CASRREDLDTQYF; V: TRBV27; J: TRBJ2-3; D: NA; size: NA; length: 13
DNA: TGTGCCAGCAGCCGGTGGGGGGAGGGCCCGCGAGAGACCCAGTACTTC; CDR3: CASSRWGEGPRETQYF; V: TRBV13; J: TRBJ2-5; D: TRBD2; size: NA; length: 16
DNA: TGCGCCAGCAGCCCGAGCGGGACAGGGTACGAAAAACTGTTTTTT; CDR3: CASSPSGTGYEKLFF; V: TRBV5-1; J: TRBJ1-4; D: TRBD1; size: NA; length: 15
DNA: TGTGCCAGCAGCGCGGACAGGAACTATGGCTACACCTTC; CDR3: CASSADRNYGYTF; V: TRBV9; J: TRBJ1-2; D: TRBD1; size: NA; length: 13
DNA: TGTGCCAGCAGTGGTTCACCGACAGGGGATTCACCCCTCCACTTT; CDR3: CASSGSPTGDSPLHF; V: TRBV2; J: TRBJ1-6; D: TRBD1; size: NA; length: 15
DNA: TGTGCCAGTAGTATAGACGGGAGTGGCGCGACTAATGAAAAACTGTTTTTT; CDR3: CASSIDGSGATNEKLFF; V: TRBV19; J: TRBJ1-4; D: NA; size: once; length: 17
DNA: TGCACCAGCAGCCAAACGACTCTTAAGAGCTCTGGAAACACCATATATTTT; CDR3: CTSSQTTLKSSGNTIYF; V: TRBV1; J: TRBJ1-3; D: NA; size: NA; length: 17
DNA: TGTGCCAGCAGCCAAGCCCTGGGACACGCGGTTCCCCTCCACTTT; CDR3: CASSQALGHAVPLHF; V: TRBV14; J: TRBJ1-6; D: NA; size: NA; length: 15
DNA: TGTGCCAGCAGCCCCTCTCCGGATACGCAGTATTTT; CDR3: CASSPSPDTQYF; V: TRBV7-2; J: TRBJ2-3; D: NA; size: NA; length: 12
DNA: TGTGCCAGCAGCCTTAGCGGGAGAAGGACAGATACGCAGTATTTT; CDR3: CASSLSGRRTDTQYF; V: TRBV14; J: TRBJ2-3; D: TRBD2; size: NA; length: 15
DNA: TGTGCCAGCAGCCGAGGGAATCTGCGGCCCTACACCTTC; CDR3: CASSRGNLRPYTF; V: TRBV14; J: TRBJ1-2; D: NA; size: NA; length: 13
DNA: TGTGCCACTAGGGGGGGAGACTTCACAGATACGCAGTATTTT; CDR3: CATRGGDFTDTQYF; V: TRBV15; J: TRBJ2-3; D: NA; size: NA; length: 14
DNA: TGTGCCAGCAGTCCCCGCGACATATCCTACGAGCAGTACTTC; CDR3: CASSPRDISYEQYF; V: TRBV28; J: TRBJ2-7; D: NA; size: NA; length: 14
DNA: TGTGCCAGCAGTTTAGCGCAGGGCTCCAGGACGCAGTATTTT; CDR3: CASSLAQGSRTQYF; V: TRBV28; J: TRBJ2-3; D: NA; size: NA; length: 14
DNA: TGTGCCAGCAGCTTATCCGGGACAGGAAAGGGAGATACGCAGTATTTT; CDR3: CASSLSGTGKGDTQYF; V: TRBV7-2; J: TRBJ2-3; D: TRBD1; size: once; length: 16
DNA: TGCGCCAGCAGCTCCGGACCGGACAGGGCCCACTACGAGCAGTACTTC; CDR3: CASSSGPDRAHYEQYF; V: TRBV5-1; J: TRBJ2-7; D: TRBD1; size: NA; length: 16
DNA: TGTGCCAGCAGTTCTGGGACTAGCGGGGGGCAAGAGACCCAGTACTTC; CDR3: CASSSGTSGGQETQYF; V: TRBV6-5; J: TRBJ2-5; D: TRBD2; size: NA; length: 16